This paragraph covers one T cell receptor beta chain sequence. Antigen specificity is unknown. Some clones are missing from TCRdb's copy, which holds only in-frame ones; the method was immunoSEQ multiplex PCR. The data show 70,000 to 100,000 clones, about 84% seen once. The germline V gene encodes CDR1 SQVTM and CDR2 ANQGSEA. J lost 2 bases, V lost 4 bases, and 1 base had no gene match. The CDR3 has 14 residues. This sample stems from a study of T cells in localized non-small cell lung cancer. Study outcomes and limitations: It was uninvolved adjacent lung that showed the highest T cell clonality, exceeding tumor. A median of about 60 of the top 100 tumor clones appeared in adjacent lung, which was paired and uninvolved.

The specimen was peripheral blood, collected before any cancer treatment. This chain links TRBV29-1 with TRBJ2-5, with TRBD2 matching 13 bases. The receptor was derived from a female donor aged 60 or older with stage I lung adenocarcinoma. This chain's CDR3 is CSVGTSGSQETQYF. The CDR3 DNA reads as TGCAGCGTTGGGACTAGCGGGAGTCAAGAGACCCAGTACTTC. Using reference TRBV29-1 and TRBJ2-5 for the parts outside the CDR3, the full variable domain is SAVISQKPSRDICQRGTSLTIQCQVDSQVTMMFWYRQQPGQSLTLIATANQGSEATYESGFVIDKFPISRPNLTFSTLTVSNMSPEDSSIYLCSVGTSGSQETQYFGPGTRLLVL.